The 25 T cell receptor beta chains presented below share a single source sample, sequenced in a study of shared clonotypes between healthy human individuals. Produced via immunoSEQ multiplex PCR; TCRdb's table is partial and in-frame only. The table records 1,400,000 or so clones, 98% of them present only once. The sample comprised naive CD4+ T cells sorted from blood. Stated subset: CD45RA+ positively selected. These receptors all stem from a man aged 30 to 39 in good health.

The CDR3 nucleotides read TGTGCCAGCAGCTTAGGCAGGAACAGCAATCAGCCCCAGCATTTT. It translates to CASSLGRNSNQPQHF. The chain employs TRBV7-2 and TRBJ1-5; no clear D. CDR3 length equals 15 residues. V lost 1 base and J lost 1, with 8 bases in between. Germline assignment: CDR1 SGHTA and CDR2 FQGNSA.

V is TRBV5-1 and J is TRBJ2-7; D might be TRBD2 (6 bases). The ends were cut back, 1 base at V and 0 bases at J, with 11 bases in the middle. Per the germline V gene, CDR1 is SGHRS and CDR2 is YFSETQ. CDR3 length: 15 residues. CDR3 region: CASSLKFGSSYEQYF. CDR3 nucleotide sequence: TGCGCCAGCAGCTTGAAATTCGGGAGCTCCTACGAGCAGTACTTC.

This chain uses TRBV19 with TRBJ2-3, with 11 bases matching TRBD1. This CDR3 contains 14 residues. Per germline, CDR1 LNHDA and CDR2 SQIVND (reference sequence). Unmatched junction bases numbered 6, after V lost 7 bases and J lost 6 bases. The CDR3 nucleotides read TGTGCCAGTAAGTGGGACAGGGGGTCCGATACGCAGTATTTT. As protein: CASKWDRGSDTQYF.

The genes are TRBV7-8 and TRBJ2-1; TRBD1 agrees at 11 bases. CDR1 and CDR2 from the germline V gene are SGHVS and FQNEAQ. Trimming cost V 1 base and J 4 bases; bases outside gene matches: 12. This CDR3 has 19 residues. This CDR3 reads CASSLDGFLGTGGYNEQFF. As DNA, the CDR3 is TGTGCCAGCAGCTTAGACGGTTTCCTTGGGACAGGGGGTTACAATGAGCAGTTCTTC.

V and J are TRBV5-4 and TRBJ2-1, with no clear D. Trimming shortened V by 3 bases and J by 0 bases, and 7 bases separated the two germline ends. Germline CDR1 and CDR2: SGHNT and YYREEE (reference sequence). This CDR3 is built from 14 residues. The CDR3 here is CASSSSISYNEQFF. CDR3 DNA: TGTGCCAGCAGCTCGTCTATCTCCTACAATGAGCAGTTCTTC.

This chain links TRBV5-1 with TRBJ2-1, with D possibly matching TRBD2 (5 bases). Trimming removed 1 base from V and 6 bases from J, with 14 bases in between. The germline V gene encodes CDR1 SGHRS and CDR2 YFSETQ. The CDR3 is made up of 15 amino acids. CDR3 residues: CASSLTTSYGNEQFF. The CDR3 DNA is TGCGCCAGCAGCTTGACTACTAGTTATGGCAATGAGCAGTTCTTC.

J is TRBJ1-2 and V is TRBV6-1, with 8 bases matching TRBD1. The germline V gene has CDR1 MNHNS and CDR2 SASEGT. The CDR3 extends over 14 amino acids. With 2 bases clipped from V and 6 bases from J, the junction kept 5 bases outside the gene matches. This CDR3 reads CASSEPDRAHGYTF. The CDR3 DNA reads TGTGCCAGCAGTGAACCGGACAGGGCCCATGGCTACACCTTC.

This chain joins TRBV28 and TRBJ2-5; possible D gene TRBD1, 6 bases. Germline V gene sequence: CDR1 MDHEN, CDR2 SYDVKM. The V end lost 11 bases, the J end lost 5 bases, and 18 bases lay between the germline ends. This CDR3 has 13 amino acids. CDR3: CAAQSTGWETQYF. The CDR3 DNA is TGTGCCGCCCAATCAACAGGGTGGGAGACCCAGTACTTC.

V is TRBV28 and J is TRBJ1-1; D gene unclear. The V end was cut by 2 bases, the J end by 1 base, with 8 bases between. The CDR3 loop spans 14 amino acids. Germline values: CDR1 MDHEN, CDR2 SYDVKM. The CDR3 loop reads CASSLIQRNTEAFF. CDR3 in DNA: TGTGCCAGCAGTTTAATTCAGAGGAACACTGAAGCTTTCTTT.

The gene calls are TRBV5-6 and TRBJ1-5; 7 nucleotides match TRBD1. This CDR3 spans 17 amino acids. Germline assignment: CDR1 SGHDT and CDR2 YYEEEE. The ends lost 1 base at V and 0 bases at J; junction bases unmatched: 7. CDR3: CASSLRRTGLSNQPQHF. In DNA, the CDR3 is TGTGCCAGCAGCTTGCGGCGGACAGGACTTAGCAATCAGCCCCAGCATTTT. Full variable domain (missing parts from reference TRBV5-6 and TRBJ1-5): DAGVTQSPTHLIKTRGQQVTLRCSPKSGHDTVSWYQQALGQGPQFIFQYYEEEERQRGNFPDRFSGHQFPNYSSELNVNALLLGDSALYLCASSLRRTGLSNQPQHFGDGTRLSIL.

The CDR3 reads CASSGTGTYNEQFF. In DNA, the CDR3 is TGTGCCAGCAGTGGGACAGGGACCTACAATGAGCAGTTCTTC. The chain uses TRBV2 and TRBJ2-1; 8 bases fit TRBD1. CDR1 is SNHLY, CDR2 FYNNEI, per germline. V shed 4 bases and J 2 bases; nucleotides not matched to a gene: 1. This CDR3 spans 14 amino acids. The full variable domain, in which reference TRBV2 and TRBJ2-1 provide the parts outside the CDR3, is EPEVTQTPSHQVTQMGQEVILRCVPISNHLYFYWYRQILGQKVEFLVSFYNNEISEKSEIFDDQFSVERPDGSNFTLKIRSTKLEDSAMYFCASSGTGTYNEQFFGPGTRLTVL.

The chain joins TRBV7-6 to TRBJ2-2; D not certain. The CDR3 has 16 amino acids. V lost 2 bases, J lost 3 bases, and 13 bases lay in between. Germline V lookup: CDR1 SGHVS, CDR2 FNYEAQ. The CDR3 reads CASSLLFDRYTGELFF. The CDR3 DNA is TGTGCCAGCAGCTTACTTTTTGACCGGTACACCGGGGAGCTGTTTTTT.

The V gene is TRBV19, the J gene TRBJ1-4; D is unclear. The germline V gene encodes CDR1 LNHDA and CDR2 SQIVND (reference sequence). Between the trimmed V and J ends, which lost 5 bases and 0 bases, there was a span of 19 bases. This CDR3 has 18 amino acids. The CDR3 is CASSSSPVIPATNEKLFF. The CDR3 DNA sequence: TGTGCCAGTAGTTCGTCCCCGGTGATACCGGCAACTAATGAAAAACTGTTTTTT.

This clone has just one count. The J gene is TRBJ2-3, the V gene TRBV19; 7 bases are shared with TRBD2. The CDR3 runs to 14 residues. V dropped 6 bases and J dropped 2; count of bases not matched to a gene: 5. Germline CDR1 reads LNHDA; CDR2 reads SQIVND (reference sequence). The CDR3 nucleotides are TGTGCCAGTAGACTAGCGCGAGACACAGATACGCAGTATTTT. The encoded protein is CASRLARDTDTQYF.

The rearrangement uses TRBV19 and TRBJ2-3; D gene unclear. The CDR3 consists of 11 residues. The V gene lost 6 bases and the J gene lost 6 bases, with 7 bases spanning the gap. Germline assignment: CDR1 LNHDA and CDR2 SQIVND (reference sequence). CDR3 nucleotide sequence: TGTGCCAGTAGGATGACTGATACGCAGTATTTT. It specifies CASRMTDTQYF.

A single count supports this clone. This sequence joins TRBV5-1 and TRBJ1-2, with D unclear. Germline V lookup: CDR1 SGHRS, CDR2 YFSETQ. The CDR3 sequence is 11 residues long. The V end was cut by 0 bases, the J end by 8 bases, with 5 bases between. The CDR3 sequence: CASSLGFGYTF. The CDR3 DNA sequence: TGCGCCAGCAGCTTGGGGTTCGGCTACACCTTC.

V usage is TRBV2 and J usage is TRBJ1-1; 7 bases fit TRBD1. Germline V lookup: CDR1 SNHLY, CDR2 FYNNEI. The CDR3 has 14 residues. V was clipped by 7 bases and J by 2 bases; unmatched bases: 7. CDR3 sequence (DNA): TGTGCCAGCACATTGACAGGGCACAACACTGAAGCTTTCTTT. Amino acids: CASTLTGHNTEAFF.

V gene TRBV28 combines with J gene TRBJ2-3; D is possibly TRBD2 (5 bases). The CDR3 totals 15 residues. The germline CDR1 and CDR2 sequences are MDHEN and SYDVKM. V lost 6 bases to trimming and J lost 7 bases, with 20 bases between them. DNA of the CDR3: TGTGCCAGCAGCCTCACGACGGGATTCGAGTATACGCAGTATTTT. Its translation: CASSLTTGFEYTQYF.

This clone was seen just once. Distinct nucleotide sequences in the sample also encode this CDR3. The J gene is TRBJ2-1, the V gene TRBV27; TRBD2 aligns across 11 bases. V lost 4 bases and J lost 4; bases outside the gene matches: 3. Germline V gene sequence: CDR1 MNHEY, CDR2 SMNVEV (reference sequence). This CDR3 is built from 15 residues. The CDR3 sequence: CASSSGTSGYNEQFF. CDR3 coding DNA: TGTGCCAGCAGTTCCGGGACTAGCGGATACAATGAGCAGTTCTTC.

The J gene is TRBJ2-3, the V gene TRBV5-1; 10 bases map to TRBD1. The CDR3 runs to 16 residues. After removal of 5 bases from V and 4 bases from J, the junction contained 10 bases not matched to a gene. Germline V lookup: CDR1 SGHRS, CDR2 YFSETQ. CDR3 in DNA: TGCGCCAGCAGGGCCGGGGACAGGGGATCGCCAGATACGCAGTATTTT. It is translated as CASRAGDRGSPDTQYF.

The V and J genes are TRBV4-1 and TRBJ2-1; D might be TRBD2 (6 bases). The CDR3 runs to 16 residues. The germline V gene encodes CDR1 MGHRA and CDR2 YSYEKL. Trimming cost V 3 bases and J 0 bases, with 12 bases left between them. The CDR3 region has the DNA TGCGCCAGCAGCCAGCTTACTAGCAGCTCCTACAATGAGCAGTTCTTC. The encoded protein is CASSQLTSSSYNEQFF.

The chain recombines TRBV19 with TRBJ2-1; 14 bases agree with TRBD2. V was clipped by 7 bases and J by 10 bases; unmatched bases: 12. From germline, CDR1 is LNHDA and CDR2 SQIVND (reference sequence). The CDR3 spans 16 residues. CDR3 in DNA: TGTGCCAGTACCCCAGGGACTAGCGGGAGTGCAGGGGAGCAGTTCTTC. As protein: CASTPGTSGSAGEQFF.

The chain couples TRBV19 to TRBJ2-2, with 12 bases identical to TRBD1. V was pared by 9 bases and J by 6 bases, with 5 bases of the junction left unmatched. This CDR3 region has 14 residues. Germline CDR1 LNHDA, CDR2 SQIVND (reference sequence). The CDR3: CASRDRGRAGELFF. The CDR3 coding sequence is TGTGCCAGCCGGGACAGGGGGCGCGCCGGGGAGCTGTTTTTT. The whole variable domain, filled in from reference TRBV19 and TRBJ2-2, reads DGGITQSPKYLFRKEGQNVTLSCEQNLNHDAMYWYRQDPGQGLRLIYYSQIVNDFQKGDIAEGYSVSREKKESFPLTVTSAQKNPTAFYLCASRDRGRAGELFFGEGSRLTVL.

This chain joins TRBV11-2 and TRBJ2-2; TRBD2 matches at 8 bases. There are 18 residues in the CDR3. The V gene end was trimmed by 5 bases and the J gene end by 5 bases; junction bases not matched to a gene: 16. Looked up from germline, CDR1 is SGHAT and CDR2 is FQNNGV. The CDR3 is CASSTLRWRGRTTGELFF. The CDR3 DNA reads TGTGCCAGCAGCACCCTGAGATGGCGCGGGAGGACGACCGGGGAGCTGTTTTTT.

This chain connects TRBV19 to TRBJ2-1; D is uncertain. Trimming removed 3 bases from V and 0 bases from J, with 6 bases in between. CDR3 size: 14 residues. Per germline, CDR1 LNHDA and CDR2 SQIVND (reference sequence). The CDR3 sequence is CASSIILSYNEQFF. The DNA for the CDR3 is TGTGCCAGTAGTATCATTCTCTCCTACAATGAGCAGTTCTTC.